This entry lists 7 T cell receptor beta chains sequenced from one sample in a study of CD8 T cells in ankylosing spondylitis (dated by TCRdb to 2016 to 2017). The library was obtained by 5' RACE. Sequencing instrument: Illumina HiSeq 2500. TCRdb reanalyzed the raw reads on its own, using fastp at Q25 for trimming and MiXCR for clone calling, and kept in-frame beta chains. Identical CDR3 protein sequences are pooled into one entry, listed with their most common genes and DNA. This sample gives some 240,000 distinct CDR3 sequences in total; more than 15% of them show up just once. Around 33% of the sample belongs to the ten largest clones. Sample: blood, either unsorted or a sorted T cell fraction (not recorded which). The origin of the receptors is a male donor with ankylosing spondylitis or in good health (not recorded which).

This rearrangement joins TRBV10-3 to TRBJ2-7, with 10 positions matching TRBD1. The germline V gene has CDR1 ENHRY and CDR2 SYGVKD. J gave up 5 bases and V 1 base, and 8 bases lay outside the gene matches. The CDR3 has 16 amino acids. Here the CDR3 DNA reads TGTGCCATCAGTGAGTTGAACCGGGACAGGGGCCACGAGCAGTACTTC. This gives the protein CAISELNRDRGHEQYF.

A few counts support this clonotype. The V call is TRBV11-2, the J call TRBJ2-2; D could derive from TRBD1 or TRBD2 (5 bases each). Germline CDR1 SGHAT, CDR2 FQNNGV. CDR3 length: 15 residues. V shed 4 bases and J shed 7 bases, with 16 bases lying between them. The CDR3 spells CASSYLGTTDGELFF. The CDR3 coding sequence is TGTGCCAGCAGCTATCTTGGGACCACGGACGGGGAGCTGTTTTTT. The full variable domain, rest sourced from reference TRBV11-2 and TRBJ2-2, is EAGVAQSPRYKIIEKRQSVAFWCNPISGHATLYWYQQILGQGPKLLIQFQNNGVVDDSQLPKDRFSAERLKGVDSTLKIQPAKLEDSAVYLCASSYLGTTDGELFFGEGSRLTVL.

This clonotype was recorded a few times. The chain has TRBV7-2 and TRBJ2-1, with 7 bases that match TRBD2. The germline V gene encodes CDR1 SGHTA and CDR2 FQGNSA. There are 16 residues in the CDR3. With V trimmed by 5 bases and J by 6 bases, 13 bases remained unmatched. CDR3 amino acids: CASSPGEGGLPNEQFF. DNA for the CDR3: TGTGCCAGCAGCCCTGGAGAGGGAGGGCTCCCCAATGAGCAGTTCTTC.

V gene TRBV12-3 or TRBV12-4 combines with J gene TRBJ1-2; D possibly corresponds to TRBD1 (6 bases). Between the trimmed V and J ends, which lost 1 base and 8 bases, there was a span of 14 bases. The CDR3 is made up of 14 amino acids. CDR3 bases: TGTGCCAGCAGTTTAGTTGGGGGCGTCGGGGGCTACACCTTC. It translates to CASSLVGGVGGYTF.

This clonotype was observed once. The CDR3 protein is CASSTRVGSYNEQFF. The CDR3 nucleotides read TGTGCCAGCAGCACCCGGGTGGGTTCCTACAATGAGCAGTTCTTC. This rearrangement joins TRBV13 to TRBJ2-1; D unclear. Germline V lookup: CDR1 PRHDT, CDR2 FYEKMQ (reference sequence). V was clipped by 5 bases and J by 1 base, with 12 bases between them. The CDR3 totals 15 residues.

The CDR3 DNA sequence: TGCAGCGTTGCGATCTTCGAGCAGTTCTTC. Residues: CSVAIFEQFF. V is TRBV29-1 and J is TRBJ2-1; D is uncertain. This CDR3 comprises 10 residues. Germline CDR1 SQVTM, CDR2 ANQGSEA. The germline V and J ends were trimmed by 4 bases and 10 bases, with 8 bases remaining between them.

V usage is TRBV27 and J usage is TRBJ1-1; 7 positions agree with TRBD1. Trimming took 1 base from V and 6 from J; bases not matched to a gene: 5. CDR1 MNHEY and CDR2 SMNVEV come from the germline V gene (reference sequence). This CDR3 has 14 residues. The CDR3 here is CASSLLSGTAEAFF. The CDR3 region has the DNA TGTGCCAGCAGTTTATTGTCTGGGACAGCTGAAGCTTTCTTT.